This T cell receptor (beta chain) emerged from a study of blood T cell repertoires in COVID-19. The overall study: The United States, Italy and Spain were the sources of the acute and convalescent COVID-19 samples.

This CDR3 is built from 17 residues. V lost 2 bases and J 3 bases, leaving 17 bases between the germline ends. Looked up from germline, CDR1 is LNHNV and CDR2 is YYDKDF (reference sequence). In the study's own analysis: For nucleated cells, counts were estimated from reference gene primer amplification. The protocol was immunoSEQ multiplex PCR, while the TCRdb copy is restricted to in-frame clones and leaves out a portion. V and J calls and clone size are as listed in that table; D and trimming were resolved from the DNA. The table records 150,000 to 200,000 clones, approximately 89% of them present only once.

Sequenced sample: peripheral blood. The sequence derives from a man aged 70 or older with acute or convalescent COVID-19. This rearrangement joins TRBV15 to TRBJ2-1, with D possibly TRBD1 on 6 matching bases. CDR3 nucleotide sequence: TGTGCCACCAGCAGACCTCTGGGACACCTGAACTACAATGAGCAGTTCTTC. This sequence encodes CATSRPLGHLNYNEQFF. Full variable domain (outside the CDR3, taken from reference TRBV15 and TRBJ2-1): DAMVIQNPRYQVTQFGKPVTLSCSQTLNHNVMYWYQQKSSQAPKLLFHYYDKDFNNEADTPDNFQSRRPNTSFCFLDIRSPGLGDTAMYLCATSRPLGHLNYNEQFFGPGTRLTVL.